The clone carrying this T cell receptor beta chain appeared many times. Its antigen remains unidentified. The CDR3 runs 13 residues. V was cut by 1 base and J by 7 bases, with 8 bases left in between. Naive CD4+ cells had CD25+ Tregs removed. Findings and limits, study-wide: Tumor Treg TCRs overlapped most with tumor naive CD4+ cells.

Semi-nested PCR with Nested Universal Primer A followed constant-region reverse priming of full-length variable regions. MiXCR, applied by TCRdb to the 5' RACE reads, yields one record per CDR3 protein. The sample has some 57,000 distinct CDR3 sequences, 17% seen once. The sample comprised naive CD4+ T cells sorted from blood. Subset meaning: naive CD4+ T cells, CD4+CD45RA+CD25-. This sequence joins TRBV12-3 or TRBV12-4 and TRBJ2-1; D uncertain. The clonotype originates from a female donor with breast cancer. The CDR3 loop is CASSLDSGNEQFF. Written as DNA, the CDR3 is TGTGCCAGCAGTTTAGATAGTGGGAATGAGCAGTTCTTC.